This passage covers 9 T cell receptor beta chains from one sample sequenced in a study of T cell changes during pregnancy in multiple sclerosis. Using immunoSEQ multiplex PCR, the repertoire was profiled, and TCRdb retains in-frame clones only, with some absent. The top ten clones hold roughly 0.22% of a sample with nearly 80,000 clones, roughly 92% of them seen once. Here the sequenced sample was CD4+ T cells from peripheral blood mononuclear cells, taken before pregnancy. These receptors were obtained from a female donor with multiple sclerosis, enrolled in a pregnancy study.

The rearrangement joins TRBV13 to TRBJ2-1; 8 bases align to TRBD2. The CDR3 extends over 16 amino acids. Germline V gives CDR1 PRHDT, CDR2 FYEKMQ (reference sequence). V gave up 5 bases and J gave up 5 bases; unmatched junction bases: 11. CDR3 amino acids: CASSPAVAGGHNEQFF. The CDR3 DNA reads TGTGCCAGCAGCCCAGCCGTGGCGGGGGGTCACAATGAGCAGTTCTTC.

The chain links TRBV2 to TRBJ1-5, with unresolved D. The CDR3 is made up of 14 amino acids. Germline-derived CDR1 and CDR2 are SNHLY and FYNNEI. The V gene lost 7 bases and the J gene lost 2 bases, with 12 bases spanning the gap. The CDR3 region has the DNA TGTGCCAGCACTTTGACCCTAGGCAATCAGCCCCAGCATTTT. Its protein product is CASTLTLGNQPQHF.

This chain links TRBV7-2 with TRBJ2-7; a weak D match, TRBD1 (6 bases). Germline CDR1 reads SGHTA; CDR2 reads FQGNSA. V was clipped by 0 bases and J by 5 bases, with 11 bases between them. The CDR3 is made up of 14 amino acids. The CDR3 DNA follows: TGTGCCAGCAGCTTAGCGGTAGGGGGACACGAGCAGTACTTC. It codes for CASSLAVGGHEQYF.

This chain joins TRBV10-3 and TRBJ1-4; D is possibly TRBD1 (5 bases). With 2 bases removed from V and 8 bases from J, the gap between germline ends came to 6 bases. CDR3 size: 12 residues. Germline CDR1 reads ENHRY; CDR2 reads SYGVKD. CDR3 residues: CAISETGEKLFF. DNA of the CDR3: TGTGCCATCAGTGAGACAGGCGAAAAACTGTTTTTT.

V usage is TRBV5-1 and J usage is TRBJ1-3; D is unresolved. V lost 0 bases, J lost 0 bases, and 4 bases lay in between. Per germline, CDR1 SGHRS and CDR2 YFSETQ. This CDR3 region has 14 residues. The DNA for the CDR3 is TGCGCCAGCAGCTTGGCAGTCTCTGGAAACACCATATATTTT. This gives the protein CASSLAVSGNTIYF.

The rearrangement uses TRBV5-4 and TRBJ2-2, with 7 bases identical to TRBD1. Per germline, CDR1 SGHNT and CDR2 YYREEE (reference sequence). Unmatched junction bases numbered 3, after V lost 4 bases and J lost 0 bases. The CDR3 totals 15 residues. The CDR3 nucleotides are TGTGCCAGCAGCCATGGGACAGCGAACACCGGGGAGCTGTTTTTT. Protein product: CASSHGTANTGELFF.

The rearrangement uses TRBV18 and TRBJ1-1, with D hard to call. This CDR3 spans 15 amino acids. In germline, CDR1 is KGHSH, CDR2 LQKENI. V dropped 5 bases and J dropped 1 base, with 14 bases sitting between them. The CDR3 here is CASSAGTGSNTEAFF. DNA for the CDR3: TGTGCCAGCTCAGCCGGAACCGGGTCGAACACTGAAGCTTTCTTT.

The gene calls are TRBV4-2 and TRBJ2-2; 8 bases are a match to TRBD1. J was trimmed by 5 bases and V by 8 bases; bases with no gene match: 7. This CDR3 spans 14 amino acids. Germline V lookup: CDR1 LGHNA, CDR2 YNFKEQ. Here the CDR3 DNA reads TGTGCCAGCGACCAGGGGGCAGGGACCGGGGAGCTGTTTTTT. Translating it yields CASDQGAGTGELFF.

The chain joins TRBV7-3 to TRBJ1-1; D unclear. This CDR3 contains 15 residues. V lost 2 bases and J 1 base, leaving 11 bases between the germline ends. The V gene's germline CDR1 is SGHTA and CDR2 FQGTGA. The CDR3 loop reads CASSLVIRGNTEAFF. The CDR3 DNA follows: TGTGCCAGCAGCTTAGTCATCCGGGGGAACACTGAAGCTTTCTTT.